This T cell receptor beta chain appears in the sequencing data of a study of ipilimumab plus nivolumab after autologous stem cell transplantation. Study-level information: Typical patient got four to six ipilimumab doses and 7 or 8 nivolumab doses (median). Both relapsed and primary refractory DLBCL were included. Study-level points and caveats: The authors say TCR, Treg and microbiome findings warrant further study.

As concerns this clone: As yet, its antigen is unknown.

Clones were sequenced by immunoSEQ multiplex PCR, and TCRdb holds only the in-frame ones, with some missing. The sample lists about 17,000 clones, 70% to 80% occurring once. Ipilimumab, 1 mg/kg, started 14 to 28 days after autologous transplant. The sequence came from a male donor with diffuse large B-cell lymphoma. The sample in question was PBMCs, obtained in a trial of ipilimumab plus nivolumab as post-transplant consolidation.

CDR3 sequence (DNA): TGTGCCAGCAGCGGGGGACAGGGGAAGGGCAATGAGCAGTTCTTC. Translated, it gives CASSGGQGKGNEQFF. J is TRBJ2-1 and V is TRBV14, with 10 bases identical to TRBD1. After removal of 5 bases from V and 6 bases from J, the junction contained 7 bases not matched to a gene. This CDR3 has 15 residues. Germline V CDR1 and CDR2: SGHDN, FVKESK.